This entry lists 20 T cell receptor beta chains sequenced from one sample in a study of blood T cell repertoires in COVID-19. Generated by immunoSEQ multiplex PCR, the TCRdb table keeps only in-frame clones and is missing some. This table has roughly 230,000 clones, 70% to 85% appearing once. The sequenced sample consisted of PBMCs or T cells enriched from blood (not recorded which). The receptors come from a woman aged 55-75 years who had recovered from COVID-19.

The genes are TRBV5-1 and TRBJ2-7; maybe TRBD2 (6 bases). The germline V and J ends were trimmed by 7 bases and 3 bases, with 14 bases remaining between them. This CDR3 has 13 amino acids. The germline CDR1 and CDR2 sequences are SGHRS and YFSETQ. CDR3 DNA: TGCGCCAGCGGGTCGGAGGGCGGCTACGAGCAGTACTTC. Amino acid sequence: CASGSEGGYEQYF.

CDR3 sequence: CASSREEVSSYEQYF. For the CDR3, the DNA is TGTGCCAGCAGTCGGGAGGAGGTCAGCTCCTACGAGCAGTACTTC. V and J are TRBV6-5 and TRBJ2-7; TRBD2 matches at 7 bases. The CDR3 loop spans 15 amino acids. With V trimmed by 5 bases and J by 0 bases, 7 bases remained unmatched. Germline V CDR1 and CDR2: MNHEY, SVGAGI.

About this clone: Within the sample, other DNA sequences also encode this same CDR3. The chain combines TRBV9 with TRBJ2-5, with D possibly being TRBD2 (5 bases). The CDR3 is 13 amino acids. Trimming left V 0 bases short and J 9 bases short, with 12 bases between. Germline V gene sequence: CDR1 SGDLS, CDR2 YYNGEE. The CDR3 sequence is CASSVGGTGAQYF. The CDR3, as DNA: TGTGCCAGCAGCGTAGGAGGTACCGGGGCCCAGTACTTC.

The table lists this clone with a count of one. This chain links TRBV7-8 with TRBJ1-2, with TRBD1 identical over 9 bases. V dropped 3 bases and J dropped 5; count of bases not matched to a gene: 10. CDR3 length: 16 residues. CDR1 is SGHVS, CDR2 FQNEAQ, per germline. CDR3 DNA sequence: TGTGCCAGCAGCTTGGCCGGGACAGGGCTATGGTATGGCTACACCTTC. Its translation: CASSLAGTGLWYGYTF.

The chain combines TRBV25-1 with TRBJ2-7; 7 nucleotides align to TRBD1. The CDR3 covers 14 residues. V lost 3 bases to trimming and J lost 5 bases; unmatched junction nucleotides: 7. Germline CDR1 is MGHDK and CDR2 is SYGVNS. CDR3 bases: TGTGCCAGCAGTGACCGACAGGGAAGGAACGAGCAGTACTTC. It specifies CASSDRQGRNEQYF.

The rearrangement uses TRBV9 and TRBJ1-6; TRBD1 matches at 8 bases. The J segment lost 9 bases and the V segment lost 3 bases, leaving 5 bases of the junction unmatched. CDR1 and CDR2 from the germline V gene are SGDLS and YYNGEE. This CDR3 region has 14 residues. The CDR3 sequence is CASSERTGSSPLHF. In nucleotides, the CDR3 is TGTGCCAGCAGCGAGAGGACAGGGTCTTCACCCCTCCACTTT.

The V call is TRBV21-1, the J call TRBJ2-2; no DNA check was done on the table's D call, TRBD2. TRBV21-1 is a known pseudogene. The CDR3 extends over 18 amino acids. This CDR3 is CASSKGGEGPSNTGELFF. The CDR3 bases are TGTGCCAGCAGCAAAGGAGGGGAGGGTCCCTCTAACACCGGGGAGCTGTTTTTT.

The CDR3 reads CARSTRGDTQYF. The DNA for the CDR3 is TGTGCCAGAAGCACAAGGGGAGATACGCAGTATTTT. This rearrangement joins TRBV7-5 to TRBJ2-3; TRBD1, the D gene given by the table, was not confirmed from the DNA. TRBV7-5 is noted as a pseudogene. The CDR3 has 12 amino acids.

The V gene is TRBV7-2, the J gene TRBJ1-2; D is perhaps TRBD1 (5 bases). The V and J ends lost 3 bases and 5 bases respectively, with 16 bases between them. This CDR3 spans 15 amino acids. The germline CDR1 and CDR2 sequences are SGHTA and FQGNSA. DNA of the CDR3: TGTGCCAGCAGCTTGTTACGGGGGGTACCGTATGGCTACACCTTC. Its protein is CASSLLRGVPYGYTF.

The chain carries TRBV15 and TRBJ2-5, with D possibly TRBD1 on 5 matching bases. This CDR3 contains 14 residues. Germline CDR1 reads LNHNV; CDR2 reads YYDKDF (reference sequence). Trimming cost V 5 bases and J 3 bases, with 13 bases left between them. CDR3 nucleotide sequence: TGTGCCACCAGCCCCTTGACAGCTAAAGAGACCCAGTACTTC. It specifies CATSPLTAKETQYF.

This chain's CDR3 is CASSPTGGNQPQHF. DNA of the CDR3: TGTGCCAGCAGTCCCACAGGGGGCAATCAGCCCCAGCATTTT. This chain uses TRBV27 with TRBJ1-5; TRBD1 matches at 7 bases. V was pared by 5 bases and J by 2 bases, with 3 bases of the junction left unmatched. Looked up from germline, CDR1 is MNHEY and CDR2 is SMNVEV (reference sequence). This CDR3 is built from 14 residues.

This chain joins TRBV6-5 and TRBJ2-5, with D perhaps TRBD1 (5 bases). The germline CDR1 and CDR2 sequences are MNHEY and SVGAGI. V shed 5 bases and J shed 2 bases, with 15 bases lying between them. CDR3 length: 15 amino acids. The CDR3 DNA reads as TGTGCCAGCAGTACCTCCTGGGGCAGTCAAGAGACCCAGTACTTC. Translating gives CASSTSWGSQETQYF.

J is TRBJ2-1 and V is TRBV7-6, with 15 bases lining up with TRBD2. Germline V gives CDR1 SGHVS, CDR2 FNYEAQ. The CDR3 has 16 amino acids. The junction had 1 base not matched to a gene; V was cut back by 5 bases and J by 2 bases. CDR3 nucleotide sequence: TGTGCCAGCAGCAGGACTAGCGGGAGGGCCTACAATGAGCAGTTCTTC. It codes for CASSRTSGRAYNEQFF.

The chain joins TRBV5-8 to TRBJ2-5; 14 bases align to TRBD2. The CDR3 consists of 15 residues. V shed 5 bases and J 6 bases; nucleotides not matched to a gene: 6. Germline CDR1 reads SGHTS; CDR2 reads YDEGEE. CDR3 protein: CASRATSGGAKTQYF. The CDR3 DNA follows: TGTGCCAGCAGAGCGACTAGCGGGGGGGCGAAGACCCAGTACTTC.

V is TRBV11-3 and J is TRBJ2-1; TRBD1 matches at 7 bases. V lost 5 bases to trimming and J lost 4 bases; unmatched junction nucleotides: 11. CDR3 length: 16 residues. CDR1 is SGHNT and CDR2 is YENEEA in the germline V gene. CDR3 residues: CASSLAGQEFYNEQFF. In DNA, the CDR3 is TGTGCCAGCAGCCTCGCCGGACAGGAATTTTACAATGAGCAGTTCTTC.

The chain links TRBV5-1 to TRBJ2-2; D may be TRBD1 (7 bases). CDR3 length: 16 amino acids. Trimming took off 3 bases at V and 3 bases at J, with 15 bases between the two ends. In germline, CDR1 is SGHRS, CDR2 YFSETQ. The CDR3 sequence: CASSSWTGGDTGELFF. CDR3 DNA: TGCGCCAGCAGCTCTTGGACAGGAGGGGACACCGGGGAGCTGTTTTTT. Combining the CDR3 with reference TRBV5-1 and TRBJ2-2 gives the whole variable domain KAGVTQTPRYLIKTRGQQVTLSCSPISGHRSVSWYQQTPGQGLQFLFEYFSETQRNKGNFPGRFSGRQFSNSRSEMNVSTLELGDSALYLCASSSWTGGDTGELFFGEGSRLTVL.

The chain couples TRBV18 to TRBJ1-1, with D tentatively TRBD1 (5 bases). The CDR3 covers 12 residues. The V end was cut by 0 bases, the J end by 7 bases, with 6 bases between. Per the germline V gene, CDR1 is KGHSH and CDR2 is LQKENI. For the CDR3, the DNA is TGTGCCAGCTCACCACCGGACAATGAAGCTTTCTTT. Its translation is CASSPPDNEAFF. The entire variable domain, with the rest obtained from reference TRBV18 and TRBJ1-1, is as follows: NAGVMQNPRHLVRRRGQEARLRCSPMKGHSHVYWYRQLPEEGLKFMVYLQKENIIDESGMPKERFSAEFPKEGPSILRIQQVVRGDSAAYFCASSPPDNEAFFGQGTRLTVV.

The chain has TRBV18 and TRBJ1-6; 7 bases match TRBD1. CDR3 length: 17 residues. Trimming took 5 bases from V and 0 from J; bases not matched to a gene: 7. Germline-derived CDR1 and CDR2 are KGHSH and LQKENI. The DNA of the CDR3 is TGTGCCAGCTCAGAACAGGGGACCCTCTCCTATAATTCACCCCTCCACTTT. Its protein product is CASSEQGTLSYNSPLHF.

The V and J genes are TRBV19 and TRBJ2-7, with D perhaps TRBD2 (5 bases). Trimming shortened V by 0 bases and J by 7 bases, and 13 bases separated the two germline ends. The CDR3 sequence is 14 residues long. Germline-derived CDR1 and CDR2 are LNHDA and SQIVND (reference sequence). The CDR3, as DNA: TGTGCCAGTAGTATAGATTCTAGCTCTCGGGAGCAGTACTTC. Its protein is CASSIDSSSREQYF.

The chain carries TRBV18 and TRBJ1-2; TRBD1 is a possible D gene (5 bases). V lost 4 bases to trimming and J lost 6 bases, with 9 bases between them. The germline CDR1 and CDR2 sequences are KGHSH and LQKENI. The CDR3 consists of 12 residues. The CDR3: CASSQPRDGYTF. In DNA, the CDR3 is TGTGCCAGCTCACAGCCCAGGGATGGCTACACCTTC.